In its sample, the clone carrying this TCR beta chain was seen a few times. Its antigen remains unidentified. Libraries were made from TCR beta cDNA, and they carried unique molecular identifiers. Input of roughly 1 to 11 million T cells yielded around 500,000 cDNA molecules. TCRdb analysed the PCR reads with MiXCR anew, one entry per CDR3 protein. This table holds 820,000 or so distinct CDR3 sequences, 53% found once. This sample was included in a study of post-analysis software for immune sequencing data. Whole-study findings and limits: Samples made in the same batch grouped tightly together by F measure. In patients, about 5 TRBV segments were more frequent than in controls, with TRBV5-6, TRBV5-1 and TRBV20-1 among them.

Germline CDR1 reads MDHEN; CDR2 reads SYDVKM. V lost 4 bases to trimming and J lost 7 bases, with 11 bases between them. This CDR3 comprises 12 residues. The chain recombines TRBV28 with TRBJ2-7; no firm D call. The specimen sequenced was blood. This TCR was recovered from a girl aged 5 to 17 with multiple sclerosis. The CDR3 sequence: CASSSAGVEQYF. For the CDR3, the DNA is TGTGCCAGCAGTTCCGCCGGAGTGGAGCAGTACTTC.